These 27 T cell receptor beta chains came from one sample sequenced in a study of T cell responses to AZD1222 COVID-19 vaccine. Profiling relied on immunoSEQ multiplex PCR, and the TCRdb table lists in-frame clones only, not all of them. The sample lists 120,000 or so clones; 80% to 90% were seen once. The sequencing used peripheral blood, collected on day 0 of AZD1222 vaccination. These receptor sequences come from an adult in good health.

The rearrangement uses TRBV6-5 and TRBJ2-1, with D possibly matching TRBD1 (6 bases). CDR1 and CDR2 (germline): MNHEY, SVGAGI. V was pared by 4 bases and J by 1 base, with 8 bases between. There are 14 residues in the CDR3. CDR3 DNA sequence: TGTGCCAGCAGTTGGACAGAGTCCTACAATGAGCAGTTCTTC. Its translation: CASSWTESYNEQFF.

V gene TRBV5-4 combines with J gene TRBJ2-1; possible D gene TRBD2, 6 bases. CDR1 SGHNT and CDR2 YYREEE come from the germline V gene (reference sequence). CDR3 length: 15 amino acids. Trimming shortened V by 3 bases and J by 5 bases, and 15 bases separated the two germline ends. The CDR3 region is CASSSTGTANNEQFF. The CDR3 DNA sequence: TGTGCCAGCAGCTCGACCGGGACTGCGAACAATGAGCAGTTCTTC.

V usage is TRBV5-1 and J usage is TRBJ2-5, with 7 nucleotides matching TRBD2. After removal of 0 bases from V and 2 bases from J, the junction contained 4 bases not matched to a gene. Germline-derived CDR1 and CDR2 are SGHRS and YFSETQ. The CDR3 covers 15 residues. The CDR3 region is CASSLVRGGQETQYF. The CDR3 bases are TGCGCCAGCAGCTTGGTTCGGGGAGGGCAAGAGACCCAGTACTTC.

This clone occurred a few times. The chain employs TRBV30 and TRBJ1-1; maybe TRBD1 (5 bases). V was trimmed by 2 bases and J by 1 base, leaving 8 bases between them. The CDR3 consists of 13 residues. Looked up from germline, CDR1 is GTSNPN and CDR2 is SVGIG (reference sequence). CDR3 sequence reads: CAWSPGPNTEAFF. The CDR3 nucleotides read TGTGCCTGGAGTCCAGGGCCGAACACTGAAGCTTTCTTT.

The V and J genes are TRBV3-1 (or the pseudogene TRBV3-2) and TRBJ2-1; maybe TRBD2 (6 bases). Trimming left V 0 bases short and J 1 base short, with 13 bases between. Germline V gene data show CDR1 as LGHDT and CDR2 as YNNKEL (reference sequence). The CDR3 consists of 17 residues. CDR3 coding DNA: TGTGCCAGCAGCCAAGATTACCGGGAGAGATCCTACAATGAGCAGTTCTTC. Translation: CASSQDYRERSYNEQFF.

The rearrangement links TRBV24-1 to TRBJ2-6; D is uncertain. Germline loops: CDR1 KGHDR, CDR2 SFDVKD. This CDR3 region has 15 residues. V was trimmed by 2 bases and J by 0 bases, leaving 4 bases between them. CDR3 sequence (DNA): TGTGCCACCAGTGATTGGGGCTCTGGGGCCAACGTCCTGACTTTC. It codes for CATSDWGSGANVLTF.

The V and J genes are TRBV27 and TRBJ2-7; 7 nucleotides align to TRBD1. This CDR3 region has 14 residues. Trimming cost V 6 bases and J 7 bases; bases outside gene matches: 12. The germline V gene encodes CDR1 MNHEY and CDR2 SMNVEV (reference sequence). This CDR3 reads CASRIRDSVEEQYF. The CDR3 nucleotides are TGTGCCAGCAGGATACGGGACAGTGTAGAGGAGCAGTACTTC.

The V call is TRBV6-1, the J call TRBJ2-5, with D possibly being TRBD2 (5 bases). CDR3 length: 14 residues. V shed 2 bases and J shed 1 base, with 8 bases lying between them. Germline CDR1 MNHNS, CDR2 SASEGT. The DNA of the CDR3 is TGTGCCAGCAGTGAATCGAGGGCCCAAGAGACCCAGTACTTC. Translated, it gives CASSESRAQETQYF.

The CDR3 sequence is CASSFVESHEQYF. The CDR3 DNA sequence: TGTGCCAGCAGCTTTGTGGAGTCCCACGAGCAGTACTTC. The chain carries TRBV7-9 and TRBJ2-7; D gene unclear. V lost 3 bases and J 5 bases, leaving 11 bases between the germline ends. The CDR3 runs 13 residues. CDR1 and CDR2 (germline): SEHNR, FQNEAQ (reference sequence).

This chain links TRBV7-9 with TRBJ2-2; D may be TRBD2 (5 bases). Germline V gene lookup returns CDR1 SEHNR and CDR2 FQNEAQ (reference sequence). This CDR3 has 13 amino acids. Trimming took 5 bases from V and 7 from J, leaving 11 bases between them. The CDR3 DNA follows: TGTGCCAGCAGCGTCGAGAGGGTCGGGGAGCTGTTTTTT. Translated, it gives CASSVERVGELFF. The entire variable domain, with the rest obtained from reference TRBV7-9 and TRBJ2-2, is as follows: DTGVSQNPRHKITKRGQNVTFRCDPISEHNRLYWYRQTLGQGPEFLTYFQNEAQLEKSRLLSDRFSAERPKGSFSTLEIQRTEQGDSAMYLCASSVERVGELFFGEGSRLTVL.

The rearrangement uses TRBV19 and TRBJ2-7; 8 bases agree with TRBD2. Losses at the gene ends were 0 bases for V and 6 bases for J; bases not matched to a gene: 7. CDR1 and CDR2 (germline): LNHDA, SQIVND (reference sequence). The CDR3 consists of 15 residues. The CDR3 DNA reads TGTGCCAGTAGTATAGAAGTGAGCGGGAGCAGCGAGCAGTACTTC. Translating it yields CASSIEVSGSSEQYF.

The chain joins TRBV7-9 to TRBJ1-2; 7 bases match TRBD1. This CDR3 contains 12 residues. The ends lost 5 bases at V and 6 bases at J; junction bases unmatched: 3. Germline V gene data show CDR1 as SEHNR and CDR2 as FQNEAQ (reference sequence). The CDR3 DNA reads TGTGCCAGCAGCATCGGGACAGATGGCTACACCTTC. Amino acids: CASSIGTDGYTF.

The chain is built from TRBV7-9 and TRBJ1-5; D gene ambiguous. The CDR3 sequence is 12 residues long. V lost 0 bases to trimming and J lost 6 bases, with 3 bases between them. The germline CDR1 and CDR2 sequences are SEHNR and FQNEAQ (reference sequence). CDR3 sequence reads: CASSLASQPQHF. CDR3 bases: TGTGCCAGCAGCTTAGCGTCTCAGCCCCAGCATTTT.

The V and J genes are TRBV5-1 and TRBJ1-1; perhaps TRBD1 as D (5 bases). Trimming stripped 2 bases from V and 2 bases from J, with 16 bases between. The CDR3 totals 16 residues. Germline lookup yields CDR1 SGHRS and CDR2 YFSETQ. As DNA, the CDR3 is TGCGCCAGCAGCTTTCGACAGACAGTTATCAACACTGAAGCTTTCTTT. Residues: CASSFRQTVINTEAFF. Looking up the rest from reference TRBV5-1 and TRBJ1-1 gives the full variable domain: KAGVTQTPRYLIKTRGQQVTLSCSPISGHRSVSWYQQTPGQGLQFLFEYFSETQRNKGNFPGRFSGRQFSNSRSEMNVSTLELGDSALYLCASSFRQTVINTEAFFGQGTRLTVV.

The DNA of the CDR3 is TGTGCCAGCAGCCCAGTCGTTGAAACGAACACTGAAGCTTTCTTT. Translation: CASSPVVETNTEAFF. The chain is built from TRBV6-5 and TRBJ1-1; D gene unclear. This CDR3 has 15 residues. Germline loops: CDR1 MNHEY, CDR2 SVGAGI. With 6 bases removed from V and 1 base from J, the gap between germline ends came to 15 bases.

The chain links TRBV13 to TRBJ2-7, with 8 positions matching TRBD2. The CDR3 totals 15 residues. J gave up 4 bases and V 1 base, and 6 bases lay outside the gene matches. From germline, CDR1 is PRHDT and CDR2 FYEKMQ (reference sequence). The CDR3 is CASSLESGSSYEQYF. CDR3 bases: TGTGCCAGCAGCTTAGAGAGCGGGAGCTCTTACGAGCAGTACTTC.

This chain joins TRBV7-9 and TRBJ2-7; 7 nucleotides match TRBD1. J lost 6 bases, V lost 3 bases, and 14 bases had no gene match. Germline V CDR1 and CDR2: SEHNR, FQNEAQ (reference sequence). There are 16 residues in the CDR3. The CDR3 spells CASSFGFNRQGAEQYF. CDR3 coding DNA: TGTGCCAGCAGCTTCGGCTTCAACAGACAGGGAGCCGAGCAGTACTTC.

This chain links TRBV11-3 with TRBJ2-6; D is perhaps TRBD1 (5 bases). Trimming left V 2 bases short and J 0 bases short, with 11 bases between. Germline CDR1 is SGHNT and CDR2 is YENEEA. The CDR3 contains 17 residues. CDR3 DNA sequence: TGTGCCAGCAGCTTATCCAGGGCGTCCTCTGGGGCCAACGTCCTGACTTTC. Residues: CASSLSRASSGANVLTF.

The V and J genes are TRBV20-1 and TRBJ1-1; D gene unclear. V lost 6 bases and J 4 bases, leaving 9 bases between the germline ends. CDR1 and CDR2 (germline): DFQATT, SNEGSKA (reference sequence). The CDR3 runs 11 residues. CDR3 amino acids: CSAFLATEAFF. The CDR3 DNA is TGCAGTGCCTTCTTGGCCACTGAAGCTTTCTTT.

The CDR3 here is CAISEVGALAFF. The CDR3 bases are TGTGCCATCAGTGAAGTGGGGGCCTTAGCTTTCTTT. V and J are TRBV10-3 and TRBJ1-1; D might be TRBD1 (6 bases). Germline V lookup: CDR1 ENHRY, CDR2 SYGVKD. CDR3 length: 12 amino acids. Trimming took off 3 bases at V and 10 bases at J, with 12 bases between the two ends.

The V call is TRBV2, the J call TRBJ1-1, with D unresolved. The CDR3 totals 14 residues. Between the trimmed V and J ends, which lost 7 bases and 0 bases, there was a span of 12 bases. CDR1 is SNHLY and CDR2 is FYNNEI in the germline V gene. This CDR3 is CASTGAGMNTEAFF. The CDR3 nucleotides are TGTGCCAGCACGGGTGCGGGAATGAACACTGAAGCTTTCTTT.

The gene calls are TRBV3-1 (or the pseudogene TRBV3-2) and TRBJ1-2; 7 bases agree with TRBD1. CDR3 length: 15 amino acids. CDR1 is LGHDT and CDR2 is YNNKEL in the germline V gene (reference sequence). V shed 3 bases and J 4 bases; nucleotides not matched to a gene: 8. The CDR3 here is CASSHRARGIYGYTF. The CDR3 coding sequence is TGTGCCAGCAGCCACCGGGCCAGGGGGATCTATGGCTACACCTTC.

The rearrangement links TRBV18 to TRBJ2-7; 8 nucleotides match TRBD1. The CDR3 spans 15 residues. Germline lookup yields CDR1 KGHSH and CDR2 LQKENI. V shed 3 bases and J 7 bases; nucleotides not matched to a gene: 11. The DNA for the CDR3 is TGTGCCAGCTCACCGACGGCAGGGGGCATAGAAGAGCAGTACTTC. Translating it yields CASSPTAGGIEEQYF.

This clone showed up just once. The chain carries TRBV15 and TRBJ1-6, with D unclear. This CDR3 comprises 19 residues. Deletions cut 5 bases from V and 4 bases from J, with 24 bases between. Germline V gene lookup returns CDR1 LNHNV and CDR2 YYDKDF (reference sequence). The chain's CDR3 is CATSGMRARKWGYNSPLHF. Here the CDR3 DNA reads TGTGCCACCAGCGGTATGCGGGCGCGTAAGTGGGGTTATAATTCACCCCTCCACTTT. Full variable domain (remainder filled in from reference TRBV15 and TRBJ1-6): DAMVIQNPRYQVTQFGKPVTLSCSQTLNHNVMYWYQQKSSQAPKLLFHYYDKDFNNEADTPDNFQSRRPNTSFCFLDIRSPGLGDTAMYLCATSGMRARKWGYNSPLHFGNGTRLTVT.

The chain combines TRBV3-1 (or the pseudogene TRBV3-2) with TRBJ2-5, with D possibly being TRBD1 (5 bases). Per germline, CDR1 LGHDT and CDR2 YNNKEL (reference sequence). V dropped 3 bases and J dropped 3 bases, with 5 bases sitting between them. This CDR3 region has 12 residues. The CDR3 DNA is TGTGCCAGCAGCCACAGGGAAGAGACCCAGTACTTC. Translating it yields CASSHREETQYF.

The chain joins TRBV7-9 to TRBJ2-1; TRBD1 aligns across 9 bases. The V gene end was trimmed by 3 bases and the J gene end by 6 bases; junction bases not matched to a gene: 6. This CDR3 has 15 residues. CDR1 is SEHNR and CDR2 is FQNEAQ in the germline V gene (reference sequence). This chain's CDR3 is CASSLTQGAANEQFF. Written as DNA, the CDR3 is TGTGCCAGCAGCTTGACACAGGGGGCGGCCAATGAGCAGTTCTTC.

V is TRBV27 and J is TRBJ2-4, with D possibly matching TRBD2 (5 bases). CDR1 is MNHEY, CDR2 SMNVEV, per germline (reference sequence). The CDR3 spans 14 residues. Deletions cut 5 bases from V and 5 bases from J, with 13 bases between. The CDR3 DNA reads TGTGCCAGCAGTAGACCAACCGGGGAAAACATTCAGTACTTC. Its translation: CASSRPTGENIQYF.